Only a few counts were recorded for the clone carrying this T cell receptor (beta chain). Per the germline V gene, CDR1 is SGHVS and CDR2 is FNYEAQ. The CDR3 consists of 11 residues. V shed 5 bases and J shed 4 bases, with 5 bases lying between them. Spread over ten immunoSEQ deep assay plates, unsorted PBMC DNA underwent sequencing. Some clones are missing from TCRdb's copy, which holds only in-frame ones; the method was immunoSEQ multiplex PCR. The sample contains some 500,000 clones, about 80% of which appear only once. This specimen comes from a study of shared clonotypes between healthy human individuals.

Sequences were obtained from PBMCs. The TCR was taken from a woman between 40 and 50 years old in good health. Some clones in this sample may be carry-over from other donors' samples. The chain links TRBV7-6 to TRBJ1-1; D is unclear. The CDR3 sequence is CASSLGTEAFF. The DNA for the CDR3 is TGTGCCAGCAGCCTGGGCACTGAAGCTTTCTTT.